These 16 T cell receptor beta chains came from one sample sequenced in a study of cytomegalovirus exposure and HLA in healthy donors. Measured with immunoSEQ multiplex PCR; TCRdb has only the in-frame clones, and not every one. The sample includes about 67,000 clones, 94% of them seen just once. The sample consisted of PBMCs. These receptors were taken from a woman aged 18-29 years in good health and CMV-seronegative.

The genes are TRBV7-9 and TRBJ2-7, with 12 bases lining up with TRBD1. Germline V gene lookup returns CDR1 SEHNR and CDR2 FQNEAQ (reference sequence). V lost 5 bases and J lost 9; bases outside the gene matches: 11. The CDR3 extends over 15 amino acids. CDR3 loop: CASSPQGDRGRRQYF. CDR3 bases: TGTGCCAGCAGCCCCCAGGGGGACAGGGGGCGCCGGCAGTACTTC.

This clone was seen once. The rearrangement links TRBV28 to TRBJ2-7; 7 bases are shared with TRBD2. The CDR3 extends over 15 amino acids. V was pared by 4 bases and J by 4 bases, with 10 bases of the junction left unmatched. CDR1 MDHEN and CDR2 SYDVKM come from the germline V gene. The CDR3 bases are TGTGCCAGCAGTTACACTAGCGAGGTGTTTTACGAGCAGTACTTC. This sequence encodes CASSYTSEVFYEQYF.

The CDR3 DNA sequence: TGTGCCAGCAGCAGGCAACTAGCGAGACGCGACCGTGTCGGGGAGCTGTTTTTT. Protein: CASSRQLARRDRVGELFF. The V and J genes are TRBV7-2 and TRBJ2-2, with 7 positions matching TRBD2. CDR1 is SGHTA and CDR2 is FQGNSA in the germline V gene. The CDR3 runs 18 residues. V shed 5 bases and J 7 bases; nucleotides not matched to a gene: 19.

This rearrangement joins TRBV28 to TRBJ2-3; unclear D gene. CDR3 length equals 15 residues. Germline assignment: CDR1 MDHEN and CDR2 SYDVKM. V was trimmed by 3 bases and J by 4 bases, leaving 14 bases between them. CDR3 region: CASSFTRIIPDTQYF. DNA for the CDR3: TGTGCCAGCAGTTTCACGCGGATTATCCCAGATACGCAGTATTTT.

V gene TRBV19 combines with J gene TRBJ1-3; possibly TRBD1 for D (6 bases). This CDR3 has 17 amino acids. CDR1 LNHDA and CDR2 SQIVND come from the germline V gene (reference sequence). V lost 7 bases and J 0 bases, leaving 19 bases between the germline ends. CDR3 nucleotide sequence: TGTGCCAGTATGATATGGTCAGGACAGACCTCTGGAAACACCATATATTTT. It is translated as CASMIWSGQTSGNTIYF.

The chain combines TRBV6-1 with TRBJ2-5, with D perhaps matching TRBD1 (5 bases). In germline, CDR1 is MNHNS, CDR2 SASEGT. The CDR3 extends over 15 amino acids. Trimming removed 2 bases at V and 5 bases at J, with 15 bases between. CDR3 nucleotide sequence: TGTGCCAGCAGTGAATGGGGAACAGGTTCGGAGACCCAGTACTTC. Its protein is CASSEWGTGSETQYF.

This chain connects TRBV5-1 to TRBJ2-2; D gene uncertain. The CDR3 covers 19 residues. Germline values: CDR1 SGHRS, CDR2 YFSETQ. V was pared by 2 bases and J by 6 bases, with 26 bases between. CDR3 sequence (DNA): TGCGCCAGCAGCTTATACCCCCCTGGGCAGGCCGCCACCGCCGGGGAGCTGTTTTTT. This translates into CASSLYPPGQAATAGELFF.

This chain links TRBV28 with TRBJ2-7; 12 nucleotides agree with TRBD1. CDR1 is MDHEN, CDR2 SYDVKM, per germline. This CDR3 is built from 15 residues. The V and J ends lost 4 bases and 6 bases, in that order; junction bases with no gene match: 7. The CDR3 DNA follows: TGTGCCAGCAGTTCCCCCGGGACAGGGGGCGTCGAGCAGTACTTC. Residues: CASSSPGTGGVEQYF.

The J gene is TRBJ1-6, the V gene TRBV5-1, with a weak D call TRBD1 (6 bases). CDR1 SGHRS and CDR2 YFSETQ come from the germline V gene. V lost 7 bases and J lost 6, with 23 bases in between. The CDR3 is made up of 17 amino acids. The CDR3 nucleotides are TGCGCCAGCCGAGAGGGTTACAGGGCTATCGGTAATTCACCCCTCCACTTT. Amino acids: CASREGYRAIGNSPLHF.

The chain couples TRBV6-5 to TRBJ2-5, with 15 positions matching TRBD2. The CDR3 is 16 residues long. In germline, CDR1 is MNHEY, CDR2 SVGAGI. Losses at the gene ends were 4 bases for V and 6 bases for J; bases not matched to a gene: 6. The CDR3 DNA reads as TGTGCCAGCAGTTCCCCGGGACTAGCGGGGGGCCAGACCCAGTACTTC. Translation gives CASSSPGLAGGQTQYF.

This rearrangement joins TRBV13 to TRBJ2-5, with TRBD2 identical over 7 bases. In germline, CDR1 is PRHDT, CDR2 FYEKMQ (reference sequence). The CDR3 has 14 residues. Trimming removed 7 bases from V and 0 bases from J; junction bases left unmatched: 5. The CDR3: CASTSGGHQETQYF. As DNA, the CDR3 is TGTGCCAGCACGTCGGGGGGTCACCAAGAGACCCAGTACTTC.

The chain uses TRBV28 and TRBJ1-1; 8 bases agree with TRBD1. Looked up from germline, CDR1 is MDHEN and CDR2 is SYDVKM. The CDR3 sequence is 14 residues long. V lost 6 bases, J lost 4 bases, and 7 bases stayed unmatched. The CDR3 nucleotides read TGTGCCAGCAGCCAGGACAGGGTGAGCACTGAAGCTTTCTTT. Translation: CASSQDRVSTEAFF.

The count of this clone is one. The CDR3 protein is CASSPSGSSSYEQYF. The CDR3 region has the DNA TGTGCCAGCTCACCTTCCGGGTCCAGCTCCTACGAGCAGTACTTC. V is TRBV18 and J is TRBJ2-7; D is undetermined. CDR1 is KGHSH and CDR2 is LQKENI in the germline V gene. V lost 3 bases to trimming and J lost 0 bases, with 12 bases between them. The length of the CDR3 is 15 residues.

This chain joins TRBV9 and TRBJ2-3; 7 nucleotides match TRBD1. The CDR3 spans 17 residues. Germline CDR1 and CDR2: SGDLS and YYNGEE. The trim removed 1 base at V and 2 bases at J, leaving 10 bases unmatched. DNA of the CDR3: TGTGCCAGCAGCGTACCCCTCGGACAGGATTCCACAGATACGCAGTATTTT. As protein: CASSVPLGQDSTDTQYF.

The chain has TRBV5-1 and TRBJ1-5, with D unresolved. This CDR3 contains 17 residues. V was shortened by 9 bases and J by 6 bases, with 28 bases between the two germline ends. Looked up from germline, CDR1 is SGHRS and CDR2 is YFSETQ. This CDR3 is CAKHRKEVIVRGQPQHF. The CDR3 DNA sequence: TGCGCCAAGCATCGGAAGGAAGTGATCGTTCGAGGTCAGCCCCAGCATTTT.

CDR3 region: CASSLGGGVTNSPLHF. Written as DNA, the CDR3 is TGTGCCAGCAGCTTAGGAGGGGGGGTAACCAATTCACCCCTCCACTTT. The rearrangement uses TRBV7-6 and TRBJ1-6; D is possibly TRBD1 (6 bases). Germline lookup yields CDR1 SGHVS and CDR2 FNYEAQ. Trimming took 1 base from V and 7 from J, leaving 14 bases between them. This CDR3 has 16 residues.